This T cell receptor beta chain was found in a study of T cells in Graves' hyperthyroidism and ophthalmopathy. Findings and limits, study-wide: A model built on 13 V-J features separated ophthalmopathy from stable hyperthyroidism.

Trimming took 8 bases from V and 10 from J; bases not matched to a gene: 13. CDR1 is SNHLY, CDR2 FYNNEI, per germline. CDR3 size: 14 residues. At least 3 on the Clinical Activity Score was recorded for ophthalmopathy patients, who also had NOSPECS grade at least 4 and duration under 3 months. Uncontrolled infection, other autoimmune disease, pregnancy or lactation excluded patients. PBMCs stemmed from approximately 9.1 ml fresh peripheral blood. Ten or more counts support this clonotype. Antigen unknown. Regions amplified from RNA transcripts were the TCR beta CDR3 regions. The TCR CDR3 first-round RT-PCR relied on the HTBI primer set. Via MiXCR, TCRdb re-called the multiplex PCR reads, giving one row per CDR3 protein. This sample has about 350,000 distinct CDR3 sequences, with around 15% found just once.

The chain employs TRBV2 and TRBJ1-4; 7 bases fit TRBD1. This TCR derives from a woman aged 40 to 50 with Graves' ophthalmopathy. Source material: blood. Here the CDR3 reads CASRRTGQTLKLFF. The CDR3 DNA reads TGTGCCAGCCGTCGGACAGGCCAGACCTTAAAACTGTTTTTT. Complete variable domain (other parts from reference TRBV2 and TRBJ1-4): EPEVTQTPSHQVTQMGQEVILRCVPISNHLYFYWYRQILGQKVEFLVSFYNNEISEKSEIFDDQFSVERPDGSNFTLKIRSTKLEDSAMYFCASRRTGQTLKLFFGSGTQLSVL.